The TCR beta chain described here comes from a study of blood T cells in healthy people across ages (dated by TCRdb to 2013 to 2016). For context, the study as a whole: In model experiments, roughly one uniquely barcoded TCR beta cDNA molecule per two T cells was captured by template switching. Using deep sequencing normalized with unique cDNA molecular identifiers, the study measured how TCR beta repertoire diversity changes with age. Four age groups were formed from the donors: young (average about 15 years), middle-aged (approximately 39), aged (approximately 60) and long-lived (roughly 81). Donors of different ages were randomly distributed across sequencing lanes to avoid experimental bias. For two donors (one aged 18 to 30 and one aged 80 or older), the study analyzed two additional independent replicas of 1 million unique cDNA reads from the same blood draw. What the authors observed across the whole study: Bulk unsorted PBMC profiling prevented conclusive comparison of naive and antigen-experienced compartments. The percentage of naive T cells measured by flow cytometry correlated strongly with observed TCR beta diversity. Total diversity estimates from one million sequenced T cells were considered lower bounds and underestimates. Because donor CMV infection status was unknown, age-related changes in expanded clonotypes were potentially confounded. Observed TCR beta diversity per million T cells fell roughly linearly with age, and a significant reduction was already apparent by age around 40. The long-lived group showed more naive CD4+ T cells, fewer expanded clones and increased TCR diversity than the aged group, suggesting age selection.

Preparation of the library involved 5' RACE. The instrument was an Illumina HiSeq 2500. A second PCR of roughly 6 to 11 cycles was run with a J-beta primer mix and a sample-barcoded 5' primer. A unique molecular identifier was introduced onto each TCR beta cDNA molecule by a template-switch 5' adaptor carrying 12 random nucleotides. Each sample yielded at least 3 million CDR3-containing paired-end reads. First-strand cDNA was synthesized from all RNA with the Mint cDNA synthesis kit, primed by a TRBC-specific oligonucleotide. All cDNA was treated with uracil-DNA glycosylase and then went through a first 18-cycle PCR with the universal primers M1SS and BC2_uni_R. Under the source paper's analysis protocol: For normalization, 1 million high-quality reads, each with a distinct molecular identifier, were randomly selected from each sample. Reads with shared molecular identifiers were discarded instead of being binned into consensus sequences. CDR3 identification, clonotype clustering and error correction used MiTCR with a Q25 quality threshold and the strictest error-elimination algorithm. A nonparametric unseen species model with Euler transformation was used to estimate a lower bound on total TCR beta diversity. TCRdb ran its own pipeline on the public reads, namely fastp trimming at Q25 and MiXCR clone calling, and kept in-frame beta chains. Rows with a matching CDR3 protein are joined into one entry that keeps the most common DNA and genes. TCRdb, rather than the study authors, made the V and J calls. The sample has 1.5 million to 1.8 million distinct CDR3 sequences on record, around 40% of them singletons. The top ten constitute 4% of the sample.

This clonotype was seen only once. Its antigen target is currently unknown. One base away there is no much larger clone; base qualities are not given. The roughly 39 donors, aged about 6 to 95 years, were systemically healthy Caucasian individuals from Russia. Ten milliliters of peripheral blood were collected from each donor into EDTA-treated Vacutainer tubes. Ficoll-Paque density-gradient centrifugation was used to isolate PBMCs, with at least 6.5 million per sample. Total RNA, at least 6 micrograms per sample, was extracted from PBMCs with Trizol reagent. Naive CD45RAhigh/CD27high T cell percentages were measured by flow cytometry on a PBMC aliquot from every donor. Per the germline V gene (reference sequence), DFQATT is the CDR1 and SNEGSKA is the CDR2. V is cut by 0 bases and J by 10 bases, and the space between the germline ends is 19 bases. Taken from cysteine to phenylalanine, the CDR3 has 15 residues. The sequence is cut down to CDR3 DNA, 45 bases in frame from base 1.

This TCR came from a woman between 18 and 29 years old in good health. Source material: blood. The V gene is TRBV20-1 and the J gene is TRBJ1-5, with the D gene uncertain. The sequence in DNA is TGCAGTGCTAGAGAACGAATAGGATATCAACGCCCCCAGCATTTT. This sequence encodes CSARERIGYQRPQHF.